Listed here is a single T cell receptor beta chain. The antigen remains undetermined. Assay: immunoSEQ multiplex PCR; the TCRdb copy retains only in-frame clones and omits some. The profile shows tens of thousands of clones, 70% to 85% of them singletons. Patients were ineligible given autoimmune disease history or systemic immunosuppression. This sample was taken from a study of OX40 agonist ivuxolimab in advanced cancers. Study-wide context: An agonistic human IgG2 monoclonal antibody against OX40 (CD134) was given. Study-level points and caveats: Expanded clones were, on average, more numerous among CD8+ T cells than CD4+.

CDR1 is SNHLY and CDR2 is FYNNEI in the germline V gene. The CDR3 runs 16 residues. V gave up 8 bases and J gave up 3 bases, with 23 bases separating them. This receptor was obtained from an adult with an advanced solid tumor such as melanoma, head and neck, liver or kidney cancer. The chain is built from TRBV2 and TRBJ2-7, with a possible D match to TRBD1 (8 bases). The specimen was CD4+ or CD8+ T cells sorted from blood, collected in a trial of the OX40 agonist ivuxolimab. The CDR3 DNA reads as TGTGCCAGCCACAATACCCGGACAGGGAGGGACTACGAGCAGTACTTC. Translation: CASHNTRTGRDYEQYF.